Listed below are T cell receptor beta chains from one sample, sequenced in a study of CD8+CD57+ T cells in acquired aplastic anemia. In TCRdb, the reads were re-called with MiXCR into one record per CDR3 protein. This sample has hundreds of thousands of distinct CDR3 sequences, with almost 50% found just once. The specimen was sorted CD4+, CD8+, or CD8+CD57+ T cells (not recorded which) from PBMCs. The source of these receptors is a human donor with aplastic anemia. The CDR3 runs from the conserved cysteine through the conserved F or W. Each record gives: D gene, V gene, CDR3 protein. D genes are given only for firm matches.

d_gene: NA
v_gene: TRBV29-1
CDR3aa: CSVYPGQVNNEQFF

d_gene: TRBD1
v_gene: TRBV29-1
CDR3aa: CSARDRGQNEQYF

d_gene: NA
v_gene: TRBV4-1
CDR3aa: CASSHSMLQGTDSPLHF

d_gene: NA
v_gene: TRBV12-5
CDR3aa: CASGLVRRGDKAFF

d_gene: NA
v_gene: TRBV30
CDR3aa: CAWDKGSSYNEQFF

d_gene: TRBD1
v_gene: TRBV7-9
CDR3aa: CASRRAGGFTEAFF

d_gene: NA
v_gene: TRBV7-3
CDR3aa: CASSLSGGYTF

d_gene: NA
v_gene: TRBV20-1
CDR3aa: CSANYFRVGTEAFF

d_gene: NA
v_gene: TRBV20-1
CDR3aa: CSARDRYEIMNTEAFF

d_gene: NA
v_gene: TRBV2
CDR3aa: CASSEGEDYGYTF

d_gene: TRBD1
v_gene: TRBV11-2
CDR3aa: CASSLGTGQPQHF

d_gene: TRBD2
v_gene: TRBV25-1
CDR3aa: CASSEGGGSDYYNEQFF

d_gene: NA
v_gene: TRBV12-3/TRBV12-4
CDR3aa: CASSRDTSFEQFF

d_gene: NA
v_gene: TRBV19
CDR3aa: CASSIGWDYGYTF

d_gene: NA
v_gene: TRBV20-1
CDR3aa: CSARKTENTEAFF

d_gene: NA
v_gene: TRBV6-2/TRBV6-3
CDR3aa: CASSRREGALEQYF

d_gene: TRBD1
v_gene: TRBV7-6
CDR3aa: CASSSLDRAGNTIYF